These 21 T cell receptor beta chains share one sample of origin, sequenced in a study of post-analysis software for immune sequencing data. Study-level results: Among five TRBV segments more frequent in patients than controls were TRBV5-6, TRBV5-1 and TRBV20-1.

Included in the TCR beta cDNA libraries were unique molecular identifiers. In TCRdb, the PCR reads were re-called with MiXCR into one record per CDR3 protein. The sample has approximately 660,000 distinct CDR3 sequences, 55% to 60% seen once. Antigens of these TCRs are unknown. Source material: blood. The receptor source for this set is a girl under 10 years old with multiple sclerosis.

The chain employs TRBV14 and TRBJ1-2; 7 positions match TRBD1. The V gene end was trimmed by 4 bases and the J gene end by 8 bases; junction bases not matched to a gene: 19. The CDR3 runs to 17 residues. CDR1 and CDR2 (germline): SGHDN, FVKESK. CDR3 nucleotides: TGTGCCAGCAGCCCTCCGGGACAGTTGTTCGGGGGGTACGGCTACACCTTC. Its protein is CASSPPGQLFGGYGYTF.

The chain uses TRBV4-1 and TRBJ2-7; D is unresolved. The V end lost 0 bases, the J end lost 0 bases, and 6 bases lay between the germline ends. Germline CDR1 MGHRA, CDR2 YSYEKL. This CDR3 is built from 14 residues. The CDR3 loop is CASSQERFSYEQYF. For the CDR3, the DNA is TGCGCCAGCAGCCAAGAGAGGTTCTCCTACGAGCAGTACTTC.

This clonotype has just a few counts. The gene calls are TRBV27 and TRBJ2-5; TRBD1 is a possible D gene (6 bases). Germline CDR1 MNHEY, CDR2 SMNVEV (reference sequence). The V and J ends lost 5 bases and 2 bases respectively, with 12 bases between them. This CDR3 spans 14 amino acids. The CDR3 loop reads CASSPPGQQETQYF. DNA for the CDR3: TGTGCCAGCAGTCCCCCGGGACAACAAGAGACCCAGTACTTC.

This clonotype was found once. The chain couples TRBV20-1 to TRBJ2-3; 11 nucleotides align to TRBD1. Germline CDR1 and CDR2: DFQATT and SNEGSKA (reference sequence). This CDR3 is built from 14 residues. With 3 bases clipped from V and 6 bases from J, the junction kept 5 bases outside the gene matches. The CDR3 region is CSARPGQGADTQYF. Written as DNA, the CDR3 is TGCAGTGCTAGGCCCGGACAGGGGGCCGATACGCAGTATTTT.

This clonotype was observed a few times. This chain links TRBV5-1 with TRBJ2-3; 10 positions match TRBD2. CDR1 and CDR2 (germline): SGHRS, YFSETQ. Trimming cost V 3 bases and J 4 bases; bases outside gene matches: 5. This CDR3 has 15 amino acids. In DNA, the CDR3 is TGCGCCAGCAGCTGGAGCGGGGGGGCCCCAGATACGCAGTATTTT. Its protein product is CASSWSGGAPDTQYF.

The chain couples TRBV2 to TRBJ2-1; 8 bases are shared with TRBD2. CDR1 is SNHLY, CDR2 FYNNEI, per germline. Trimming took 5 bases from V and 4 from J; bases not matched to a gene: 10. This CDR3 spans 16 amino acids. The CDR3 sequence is CASSPGAGGLYNEQFF. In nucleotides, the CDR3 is TGTGCCAGCAGTCCCGGGGCGGGGGGTCTTTACAATGAGCAGTTCTTC.

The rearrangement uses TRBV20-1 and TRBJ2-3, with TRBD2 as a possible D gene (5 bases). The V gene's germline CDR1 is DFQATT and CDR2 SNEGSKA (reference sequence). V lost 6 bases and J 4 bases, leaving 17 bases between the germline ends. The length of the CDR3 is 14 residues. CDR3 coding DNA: TGCAGTGCCACCGAACTAGTCCGCGCAGATACGCAGTATTTT. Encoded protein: CSATELVRADTQYF.

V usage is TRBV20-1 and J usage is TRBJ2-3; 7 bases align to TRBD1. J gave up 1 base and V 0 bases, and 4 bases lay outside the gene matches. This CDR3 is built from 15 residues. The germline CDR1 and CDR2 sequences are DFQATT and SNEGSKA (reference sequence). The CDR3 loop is CSARDLGQGTDTQYF. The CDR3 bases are TGCAGTGCTAGAGATTTAGGACAGGGCACAGATACGCAGTATTTT.

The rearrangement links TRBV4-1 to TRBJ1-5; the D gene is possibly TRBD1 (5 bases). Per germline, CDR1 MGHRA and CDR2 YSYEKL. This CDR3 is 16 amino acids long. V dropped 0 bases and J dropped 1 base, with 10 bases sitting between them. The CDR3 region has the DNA TGCGCCAGCAGCCAAGATTCAGAGGGGAGCAATCAGCCCCAGCATTTT. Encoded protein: CASSQDSEGSNQPQHF.

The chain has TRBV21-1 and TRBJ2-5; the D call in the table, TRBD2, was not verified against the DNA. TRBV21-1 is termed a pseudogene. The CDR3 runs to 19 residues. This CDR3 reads CASSKELDSRGNYQETQYF. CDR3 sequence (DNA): TGTGCCAGCAGCAAAGAGCTGGACTCGCGGGGAAACTACCAAGAGACCCAGTACTTC.

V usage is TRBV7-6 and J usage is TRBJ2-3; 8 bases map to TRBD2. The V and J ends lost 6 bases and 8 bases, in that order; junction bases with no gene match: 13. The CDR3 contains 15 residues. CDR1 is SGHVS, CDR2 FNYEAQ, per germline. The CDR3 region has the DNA TGTGCCAGCAGGGCGGGACTAGGTGGAAGTGGTACGCAGTATTTT. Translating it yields CASRAGLGGSGTQYF.

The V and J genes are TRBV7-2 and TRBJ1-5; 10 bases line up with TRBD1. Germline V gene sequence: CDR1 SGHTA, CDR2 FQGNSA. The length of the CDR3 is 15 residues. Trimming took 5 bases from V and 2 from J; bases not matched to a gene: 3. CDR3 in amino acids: CASSTGTGGNQPQHF. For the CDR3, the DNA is TGTGCCAGCAGCACGGGGACAGGGGGCAATCAGCCCCAGCATTTT.

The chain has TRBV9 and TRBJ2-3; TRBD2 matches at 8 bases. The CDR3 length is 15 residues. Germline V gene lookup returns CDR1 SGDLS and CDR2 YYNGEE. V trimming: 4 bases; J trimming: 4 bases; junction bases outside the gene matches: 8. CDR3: CASSPRAGGSDTQYF. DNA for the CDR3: TGTGCCAGCAGCCCAAGGGCGGGGGGTTCAGATACGCAGTATTTT. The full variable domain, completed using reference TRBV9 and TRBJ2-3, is DSGVTQTPKHLITATGQRVTLRCSPRSGDLSVYWYQQSLDQGLQFLIQYYNGEERAKGNILERFSAQQFPDLHSELNLSSLELGDSALYFCASSPRAGGSDTQYFGPGTRLTVL.

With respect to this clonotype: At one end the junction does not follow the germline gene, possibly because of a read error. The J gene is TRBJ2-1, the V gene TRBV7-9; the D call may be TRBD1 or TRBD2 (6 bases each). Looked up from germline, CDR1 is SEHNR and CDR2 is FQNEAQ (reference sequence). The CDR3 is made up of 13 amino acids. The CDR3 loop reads CVSSRGQYNEQFF. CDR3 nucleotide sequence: TGTGTCAGCAGCCGGGGGCAGTACAATGAGCAGTTCTTC.

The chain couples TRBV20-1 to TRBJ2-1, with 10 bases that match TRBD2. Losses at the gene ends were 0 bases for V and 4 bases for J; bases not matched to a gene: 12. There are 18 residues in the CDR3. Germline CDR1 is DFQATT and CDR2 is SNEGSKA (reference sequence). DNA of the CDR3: TGCAGTGCTAGAGATCAGGCAGCGGGAGGGCCCTTGTACAATGAGCAGTTCTTC. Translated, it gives CSARDQAAGGPLYNEQFF.

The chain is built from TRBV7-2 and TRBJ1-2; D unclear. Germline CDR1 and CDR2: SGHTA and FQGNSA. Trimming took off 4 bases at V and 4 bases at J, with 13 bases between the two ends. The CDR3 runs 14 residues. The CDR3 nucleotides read TGTGCCAGCAGCTCACAGCAGGAGCTCTATGGCTACACCTTC. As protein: CASSSQQELYGYTF.

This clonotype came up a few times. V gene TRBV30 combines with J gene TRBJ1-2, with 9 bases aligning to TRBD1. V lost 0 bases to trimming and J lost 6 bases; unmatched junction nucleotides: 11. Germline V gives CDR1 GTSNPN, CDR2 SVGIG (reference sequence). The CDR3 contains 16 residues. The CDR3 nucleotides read TGTGCCTGGAGTGTGCTCCCTCTTGGGACAGGGCATGGCTACACCTTC. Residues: CAWSVLPLGTGHGYTF.

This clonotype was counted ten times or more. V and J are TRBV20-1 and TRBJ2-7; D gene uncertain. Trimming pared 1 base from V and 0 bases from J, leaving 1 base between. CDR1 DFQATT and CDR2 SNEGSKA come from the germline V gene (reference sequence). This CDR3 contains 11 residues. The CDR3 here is CSARVSYEQYF. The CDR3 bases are TGCAGTGCTAGAGTCTCCTACGAGCAGTACTTC.

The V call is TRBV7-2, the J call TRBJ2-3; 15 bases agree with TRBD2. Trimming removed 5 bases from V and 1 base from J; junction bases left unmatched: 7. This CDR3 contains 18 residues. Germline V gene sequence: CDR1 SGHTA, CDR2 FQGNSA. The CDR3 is CASSRTSGGAGGTDTQYF. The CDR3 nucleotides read TGTGCCAGCAGCCGGACTAGCGGGGGGGCCGGGGGCACAGATACGCAGTATTTT.

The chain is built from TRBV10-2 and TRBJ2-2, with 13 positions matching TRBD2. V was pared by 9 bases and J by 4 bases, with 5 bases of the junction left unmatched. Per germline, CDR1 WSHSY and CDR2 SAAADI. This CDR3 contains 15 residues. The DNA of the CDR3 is TGCGCCAGTCAGGGACTAGCGGGGCTCACCGGGGAGCTGTTTTTT. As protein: CASQGLAGLTGELFF.

The CDR3 is CASSNLAGELFF. The CDR3 region has the DNA TGCGCCAGCAGCAATCTGGCCGGGGAGCTGTTTTTT. The chain is built from TRBV4-1 and TRBJ2-2; D gene uncertain. The CDR3 has 12 amino acids. The germline CDR1 and CDR2 sequences are MGHRA and YSYEKL. Trimming took 5 bases from V and 6 from J, leaving 7 bases between them.